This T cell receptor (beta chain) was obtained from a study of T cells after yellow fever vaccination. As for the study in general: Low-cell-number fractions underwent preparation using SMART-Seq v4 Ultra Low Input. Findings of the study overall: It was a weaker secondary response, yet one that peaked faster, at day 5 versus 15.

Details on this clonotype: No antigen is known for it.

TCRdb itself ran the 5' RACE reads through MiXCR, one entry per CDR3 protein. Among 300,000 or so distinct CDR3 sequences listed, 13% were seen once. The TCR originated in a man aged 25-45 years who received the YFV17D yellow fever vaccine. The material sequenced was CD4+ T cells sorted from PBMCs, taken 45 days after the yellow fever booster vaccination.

The CDR3 sequence: CASGRVETEAFF. CDR3 coding DNA: TGTGCCAGTGGGAGGGTGGAAACTGAAGCTTTCTTT. This chain uses TRBV9 with TRBJ1-1, with D uncertain. CDR1 and CDR2 (germline): SGDLS, YYNGEE. The V end lost 8 bases, the J end lost 5 bases, and 13 bases lay between the germline ends. The CDR3 extends over 12 amino acids.